Shown below are 26 T cell receptor beta chains from a single sample sequenced in a study of blood T cell repertoires in COVID-19. Profiled with immunoSEQ multiplex PCR; TCRdb holds only in-frame clones, not every one. The sample holds roughly 160,000 clones, over 80% seen once. Specimen: PBMCs or T cells enriched from blood (not recorded which). The receptors here all came from a woman aged 55-70 years who had recovered from COVID-19.

The chain is built from TRBV29-1 and TRBJ2-5; 7 positions agree with TRBD1. The CDR3 totals 12 residues. Germline CDR1 SQVTM, CDR2 ANQGSEA. The V and J ends lost 7 bases and 5 bases, in that order; junction bases with no gene match: 7. CDR3: CSAKTGWETQYF. The CDR3 DNA follows: TGCAGCGCCAAGACAGGGTGGGAGACCCAGTACTTC.

The chain recombines TRBV6-5 with TRBJ2-5; TRBD1 aligns across 8 bases. From germline, CDR1 is MNHEY and CDR2 SVGAGI. This CDR3 region has 14 residues. Losses at the gene ends were 6 bases for V and 4 bases for J; bases not matched to a gene: 7. The CDR3 sequence is CASSYRGLVETQYF. For the CDR3, the DNA is TGTGCCAGCAGCTACAGGGGGTTGGTAGAGACCCAGTACTTC.

V is TRBV12-5 and J is TRBJ1-2, with a weak D call TRBD1 (6 bases). Between the trimmed V and J ends, which lost 7 bases and 3 bases, there was a span of 12 bases. The CDR3 spans 13 residues. Per germline, CDR1 LGHNT and CDR2 FRNRAP. CDR3 in DNA: TGTGCTAGTGCAGGGGTTGGGGACTATGGCTACACCTTC. Protein sequence: CASAGVGDYGYTF.

This clone appeared a single time. The genes are TRBV5-1 and TRBJ2-1; 12 nucleotides align to TRBD2. J was trimmed by 8 bases and V by 3 bases; bases with no gene match: 9. Germline loops: CDR1 SGHRS, CDR2 YFSETQ. The CDR3 is 16 residues long. CDR3 nucleotide sequence: TGCGCCAGCAGCTCCCTGACTAGCGGGAGCTGGGATGAGCAGTTCTTC. Protein product: CASSSLTSGSWDEQFF.

The V gene is TRBV5-1, the J gene TRBJ1-1; 8 nucleotides align to TRBD1. Germline V gene lookup returns CDR1 SGHRS and CDR2 YFSETQ. The CDR3 length is 13 residues. Unmatched junction bases numbered 1, after V lost 5 bases and J lost 1 base. CDR3 loop: CASRGQANTEAFF. The CDR3 nucleotides are TGCGCCAGCAGGGGACAGGCGAACACTGAAGCTTTCTTT.

V and J are TRBV7-9 and TRBJ2-7; 16 nucleotides match TRBD2. V was clipped by 5 bases and J by 6 bases; unmatched bases: 4. The CDR3 loop spans 15 amino acids. CDR1 is SEHNR and CDR2 is FQNEAQ in the germline V gene (reference sequence). CDR3 nucleotides: TGTGCCAGCAGCCACGGGACTAGCGGGGGGGCCGAGCAGTACTTC. Protein product: CASSHGTSGGAEQYF.

This clone occurred a few times. The chain uses TRBV9 and TRBJ2-7; D gene uncertain. This CDR3 spans 15 amino acids. Germline V gene sequence: CDR1 SGDLS, CDR2 YYNGEE. The V end lost 1 base, the J end lost 4 bases, and 15 bases lay between the germline ends. CDR3: CASSVFPYDGYEQYF. In DNA, the CDR3 is TGTGCCAGCAGCGTATTTCCGTACGACGGGTACGAGCAGTACTTC. The full variable domain, completed using reference TRBV9 and TRBJ2-7, is DSGVTQTPKHLITATGQRVTLRCSPRSGDLSVYWYQQSLDQGLQFLIQYYNGEERAKGNILERFSAQQFPDLHSELNLSSLELGDSALYFCASSVFPYDGYEQYFGPGTRLTVT.

J is TRBJ1-2 and V is TRBV10-3; weak D call: TRBD1 (5 bases). The CDR3 runs 15 residues. Germline loops: CDR1 ENHRY, CDR2 SYGVKD. Trimming stripped 0 bases from V and 7 bases from J, with 15 bases between. The CDR3 coding sequence is TGTGCCATCAGTGAGTCCCTGGACACCGCGCGTGGCTACACCTTC. This sequence encodes CAISESLDTARGYTF.

The chain has TRBV28 and TRBJ1-6; no clear D gene. CDR3 size: 14 residues. V was shortened by 6 bases and J by 7 bases, with 13 bases between the two germline ends. In germline, CDR1 is MDHEN, CDR2 SYDVKM. The CDR3 loop is CASSFTTLNSPLHF. The DNA of the CDR3 is TGTGCCAGCAGCTTTACTACCTTAAATTCACCCCTCCACTTT.

The chain is built from TRBV11-1 and TRBJ2-2; 7 bases line up with TRBD1. This CDR3 spans 15 amino acids. V dropped 4 bases and J dropped 6; count of bases not matched to a gene: 8. Per the germline V gene, CDR1 is SGHAT and CDR2 is FQDESV (reference sequence). Here the CDR3 DNA reads TGTGCCAGCAGCTCACTAGACAGGGACGCCGGGGAGCTGTTTTTT. The encoded protein is CASSSLDRDAGELFF.

The chain employs TRBV10-1 and TRBJ1-2, with D maybe TRBD1 (6 bases). Germline CDR1 reads WNHNN; CDR2 reads SYGVQD (reference sequence). CDR3 length equals 13 residues. Trimming left V 5 bases short and J 0 bases short, with 7 bases between. The CDR3 loop is CASSQGTNYGYTF. In DNA form, the CDR3 reads TGCGCCAGCAGTCAGGGGACTAACTATGGCTACACCTTC.

The rearrangement uses TRBV19 and TRBJ2-5; D possibly corresponds to TRBD2 (6 bases). CDR3 size: 14 residues. Trimming took off 0 bases at V and 7 bases at J, with 12 bases between the two ends. Germline V gene lookup returns CDR1 LNHDA and CDR2 SQIVND (reference sequence). The CDR3 loop reads CASSIDPTGGTQYF. As DNA, the CDR3 is TGTGCCAGTAGTATAGACCCGACCGGGGGGACCCAGTACTTC.

V and J are TRBV5-1 and TRBJ1-6, with 10 bases identical to TRBD1. J gave up 7 bases and V 4 bases, and 5 bases lay outside the gene matches. This CDR3 has 15 residues. CDR1 SGHRS and CDR2 YFSETQ come from the germline V gene. The CDR3 DNA reads as TGCGCCAGCAGCACCTCGGGACAGGGGAATTCACCCCTCCACTTT. Protein product: CASSTSGQGNSPLHF.

The V call is TRBV4-2, the J call TRBJ2-7; TRBD2 aligns across 10 bases. CDR3 length equals 13 residues. V was pared by 3 bases and J by 7 bases, with 3 bases of the junction left unmatched. Germline loops: CDR1 LGHNA, CDR2 YNFKEQ. CDR3 amino acids: CASSQQLAGEQYF. Written as DNA, the CDR3 is TGTGCCAGCAGCCAGCAACTAGCGGGGGAGCAGTACTTC.

This sequence joins TRBV28 and TRBJ2-1, with 8 bases matching TRBD2. Germline CDR1 and CDR2: MDHEN and SYDVKM. V shed 3 bases, J shed 2 bases, and the junction held 12 bases outside the gene matches. CDR3 size: 18 residues. The CDR3 DNA is TGTGCCAGCAGTTTTGTTCGCGGGAGGAGTAGGACCTACAATGAGCAGTTCTTC. The encoded protein is CASSFVRGRSRTYNEQFF.

The rearrangement joins TRBV5-1 to TRBJ2-5, with TRBD2 as a possible D gene (6 bases). This CDR3 spans 14 amino acids. The V gene lost 7 bases and the J gene lost 5 bases, with 18 bases spanning the gap. CDR1 SGHRS and CDR2 YFSETQ come from the germline V gene. CDR3 coding DNA: TGCGCCAGCCGCAGCGTTATAGCGGACGAGACCCAGTACTTC. It specifies CASRSVIADETQYF.

V and J are TRBV30 and TRBJ1-1; the D is unclear. Deletions cut 1 base from V and 0 bases from J, with 15 bases between. Looked up from germline, CDR1 is GTSNPN and CDR2 is SVGIG (reference sequence). There are 16 residues in the CDR3. This CDR3 reads CAWSDRFYGLNTEAFF. The CDR3 DNA sequence: TGTGCCTGGAGTGACCGCTTCTACGGTTTGAACACTGAAGCTTTCTTT.

The gene calls are TRBV24-1 and TRBJ2-5, with D tentatively TRBD1 (6 bases). Trimming left V 2 bases short and J 0 bases short, with 12 bases between. In germline, CDR1 is KGHDR, CDR2 SFDVKD. CDR3 length: 16 residues. Here the CDR3 reads CATSDSGHIYQETQYF. The CDR3 DNA reads TGTGCCACCAGTGATTCGGGACACATATACCAAGAGACCCAGTACTTC.

The V gene is TRBV20-1, the J gene TRBJ2-1, with unresolved D. The length of the CDR3 is 11 residues. Germline values: CDR1 DFQATT, CDR2 SNEGSKA (reference sequence). Deletions cut 0 bases from V and 11 bases from J, with 8 bases between. The chain's CDR3 is CSAREGHKQFF. In nucleotides, the CDR3 is TGCAGTGCTAGAGAGGGCCACAAGCAGTTCTTC.

CDR3 in amino acids: CASSYPGRSDAYTF. CDR3 DNA sequence: TGTGCCAGCAGTTACCCGGGGAGGAGTGATGCCTACACCTTC. The chain links TRBV6-2 or TRBV6-3 to TRBJ1-2; D uncertain. CDR1 and CDR2 (germline): MNHEY, SVGEGT. The CDR3 totals 14 residues. The V end lost 2 bases, the J end lost 10 bases, and 17 bases lay between the germline ends.

The chain recombines TRBV18 with TRBJ1-4; possible D gene TRBD1, 6 bases. The V gene's germline CDR1 is KGHSH and CDR2 LQKENI. Trimming cost V 3 bases and J 1 base, with 12 bases left between them. There are 16 residues in the CDR3. The CDR3 DNA sequence: TGTGCCAGCTCACCCAATGGGGGCGAAACTAATGAAAAACTGTTTTTT. Translation gives CASSPNGGETNEKLFF.

As concerns this clone: Other DNA sequences in the same sample also yield this CDR3. The V call is TRBV14, the J call TRBJ2-7; 7 bases fit TRBD1. CDR1 is SGHDN, CDR2 FVKESK, per germline. There are 14 residues in the CDR3. V was clipped by 4 bases and J by 2 bases; unmatched bases: 5. Here the CDR3 reads CASSPRTGTYEQYF. The CDR3 bases are TGTGCCAGCAGCCCTCGGACAGGAACCTACGAGCAGTACTTC.

CDR3 bases: TGTGCCAGTAGTAAGCAGGGGCCCTATGGCTACACCTTC. It is translated as CASSKQGPYGYTF. The chain links TRBV19 to TRBJ1-2, with a weak D call TRBD1 (6 bases). The germline gives CDR1 LNHDA, CDR2 SQIVND (reference sequence). This CDR3 is 13 amino acids long. V lost 4 bases, J lost 4 bases, and 10 bases lay in between.

The rearrangement uses TRBV6-5 and TRBJ2-7; D is uncertain. This CDR3 spans 14 amino acids. V lost 4 bases, J lost 2 bases, and 12 bases lay in between. Germline-derived CDR1 and CDR2 are MNHEY and SVGAGI. The CDR3 DNA reads TGTGCCAGCAGTTTGAGCCAAAACCCCTACGAGCAGTACTTC. It yields the protein CASSLSQNPYEQYF.

The rearrangement joins TRBV18 to TRBJ2-5; D possibly corresponds to TRBD2 (7 bases). The CDR3 extends over 17 amino acids. Germline V gene data show CDR1 as KGHSH and CDR2 as LQKENI. Trimming shortened V by 4 bases and J by 2 bases, and 20 bases separated the two germline ends. The CDR3 region has the DNA TGTGCCAGCTCACTGTTACAGGGAGGGAGTGCTCAAGAGACCCAGTACTTC. Amino acid sequence: CASSLLQGGSAQETQYF.

This rearrangement joins TRBV5-1 to TRBJ1-1; no clear D. In germline, CDR1 is SGHRS, CDR2 YFSETQ. V lost 1 base to trimming and J lost 2 bases, with 12 bases between them. The CDR3 is made up of 15 amino acids. CDR3 in DNA: TGCGCCAGCAGCTTGTTTTCGGGAAGTAACACTGAAGCTTTCTTT. Translating it yields CASSLFSGSNTEAFF.